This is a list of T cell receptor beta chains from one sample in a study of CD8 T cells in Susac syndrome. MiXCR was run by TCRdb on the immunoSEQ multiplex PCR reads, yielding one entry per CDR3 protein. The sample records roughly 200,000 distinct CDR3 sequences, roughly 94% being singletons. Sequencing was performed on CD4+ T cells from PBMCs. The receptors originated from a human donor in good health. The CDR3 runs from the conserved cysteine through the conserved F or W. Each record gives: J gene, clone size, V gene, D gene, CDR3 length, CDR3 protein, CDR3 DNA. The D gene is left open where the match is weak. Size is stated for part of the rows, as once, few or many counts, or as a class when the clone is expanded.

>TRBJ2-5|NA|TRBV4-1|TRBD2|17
CASSQDRSGGREETQYF
TGCGCCAGCAGCCAAGATAGGAGCGGGGGGAGGGAAGAGACCCAGTACTTC
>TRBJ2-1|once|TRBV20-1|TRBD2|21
CSAHIRGRLGLAGGAGNEQFF
TGCAGTGCACACATACGGGGACGACTGGGACTAGCGGGAGGGGCGGGGAATGAGCAGTTCTTC
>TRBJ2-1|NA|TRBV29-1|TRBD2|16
CSVVGWASGSYNEQFF
TGCAGCGTTGTGGGGTGGGCTAGCGGGAGCTACAATGAGCAGTTCTTC
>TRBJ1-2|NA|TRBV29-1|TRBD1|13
CSVVDREYYGYTF
TGCAGCGTTGTAGACAGGGAGTACTATGGCTACACCTTC
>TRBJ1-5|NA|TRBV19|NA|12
CASTGFGQPQHF
TGTGCCAGTACTGGCTTCGGTCAGCCCCAGCATTTT
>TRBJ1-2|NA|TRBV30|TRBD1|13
CAWSRDRDYGYTF
TGTGCCTGGAGTCGCGACAGGGACTATGGCTACACCTTC
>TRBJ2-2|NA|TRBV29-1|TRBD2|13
CSVGVAGSGELFF
TGCAGCGTCGGTGTAGCGGGATCCGGGGAGCTGTTTTTT
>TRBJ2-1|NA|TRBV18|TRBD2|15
CASSTSGGDNNEQFF
TGTGCCAGCTCTACTAGCGGGGGCGATAACAATGAGCAGTTCTTC
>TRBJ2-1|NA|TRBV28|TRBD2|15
CASSPGTGGPNEQFF
TGTGCCAGCAGTCCCGGGACGGGGGGACCTAATGAGCAGTTCTTC
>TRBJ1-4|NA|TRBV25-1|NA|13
CASSNWESEKLFF
TGTGCCAGCAGTAACTGGGAATCTGAAAAACTGTTTTTT
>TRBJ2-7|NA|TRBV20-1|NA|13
CSAAHRTDYEQYF
TGCAGTGCTGCCCACCGGACCGACTACGAGCAGTACTTC
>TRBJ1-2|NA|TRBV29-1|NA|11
CSAQALYGYTF
TGCAGCGCCCAGGCTCTCTATGGCTACACCTTC
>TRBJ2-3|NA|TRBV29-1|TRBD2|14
CSAVTSRSTDTQYF
TGCAGCGCTGTGACTAGCAGAAGCACAGATACGCAGTATTTT
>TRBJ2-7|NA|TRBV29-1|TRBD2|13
CSVGTSGGYEQYF
TGCAGCGTTGGGACTAGCGGGGGCTACGAGCAGTACTTC
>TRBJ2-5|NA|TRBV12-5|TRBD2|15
CASGLGLAGVETQYF
TGTGCTAGTGGTTTGGGACTAGCGGGGGTAGAGACCCAGTACTTC
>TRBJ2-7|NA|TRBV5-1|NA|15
CASKPSAGSTYEQYF
TGCGCCAGCAAACCCTCGGCGGGCAGCACCTACGAGCAGTACTTC
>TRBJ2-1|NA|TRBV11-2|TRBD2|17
CASSLGPGLALSNEQFF
TGTGCCAGCAGCTTAGGTCCCGGACTAGCGCTTAGCAATGAGCAGTTCTTC
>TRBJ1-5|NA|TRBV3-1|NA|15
CASSQDSSGNQPQHF
TGTGCCAGCAGCCAAGATAGTTCAGGAAATCAGCCCCAGCATTTT
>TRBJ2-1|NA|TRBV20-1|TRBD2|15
CSALPGLAVYNEQFF
TGCAGTGCCCTCCCGGGACTAGCGGTCTACAATGAGCAGTTCTTC
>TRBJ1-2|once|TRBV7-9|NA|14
CASSPTGPPYGYTF
TGTGCCAGCAGCCCCACAGGGCCACCCTATGGCTACACCTTC
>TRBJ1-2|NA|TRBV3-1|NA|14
CASSQAGLPYGYTF
TGTGCCAGCAGCCAAGCGGGGCTCCCCTATGGCTACACCTTC
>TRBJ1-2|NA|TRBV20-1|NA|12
CSALQRDYGYTF
TGCAGTGCTCTGCAGAGAGACTATGGCTACACCTTC
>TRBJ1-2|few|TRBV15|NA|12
CATSRDSYGYTF
TGTGCCACCAGCAGGGACAGCTATGGCTACACCTTC
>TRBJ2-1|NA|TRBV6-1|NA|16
CASREVRLARAHEQFF
TGTGCCAGCAGAGAAGTTCGGCTAGCGAGGGCCCATGAGCAGTTCTTC